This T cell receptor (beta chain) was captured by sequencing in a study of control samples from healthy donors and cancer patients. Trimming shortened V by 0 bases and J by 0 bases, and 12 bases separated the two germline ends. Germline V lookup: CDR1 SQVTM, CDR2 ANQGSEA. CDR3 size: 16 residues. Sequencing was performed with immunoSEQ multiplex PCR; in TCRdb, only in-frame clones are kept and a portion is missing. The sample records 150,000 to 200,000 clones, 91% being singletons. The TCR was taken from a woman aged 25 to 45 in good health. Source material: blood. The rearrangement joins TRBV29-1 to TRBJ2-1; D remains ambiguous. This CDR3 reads CSVEDLGGASYNEQFF. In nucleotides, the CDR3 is TGCAGCGTTGAAGATCTGGGCGGAGCCTCCTACAATGAGCAGTTCTTC.